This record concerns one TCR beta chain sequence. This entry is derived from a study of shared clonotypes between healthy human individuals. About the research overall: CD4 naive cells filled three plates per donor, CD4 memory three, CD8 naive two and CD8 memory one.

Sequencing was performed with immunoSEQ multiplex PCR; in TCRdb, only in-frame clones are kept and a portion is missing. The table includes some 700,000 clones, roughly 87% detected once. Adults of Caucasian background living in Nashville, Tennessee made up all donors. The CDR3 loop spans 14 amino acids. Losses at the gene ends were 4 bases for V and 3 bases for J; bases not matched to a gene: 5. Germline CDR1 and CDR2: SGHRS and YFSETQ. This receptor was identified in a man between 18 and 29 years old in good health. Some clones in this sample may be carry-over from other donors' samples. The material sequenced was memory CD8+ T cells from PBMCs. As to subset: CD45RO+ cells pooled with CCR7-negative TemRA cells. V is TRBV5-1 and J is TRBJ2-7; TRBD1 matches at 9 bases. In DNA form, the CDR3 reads TGCGCCAGCAGCCCCCAGACAGGGGGCTACGAGCAGTACTTC. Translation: CASSPQTGGYEQYF.